These 7 T cell receptor beta chains were sequenced from one sample in a study of blood T cells in healthy people across ages. Then a second PCR, running roughly 7 to 11 cycles, was carried out with a sample-barcoded 5' primer and a J-beta primer mix. TCRdb ran MiXCR on the 5' RACE reads and lists one entry per CDR3 protein. The sample yields about 640,000 distinct CDR3 sequences, roughly three fifths seen once. The source material was blood. The source of these receptors is a man aged 55 to 70 in good health.

This rearrangement joins TRBV18 to TRBJ2-4, with 15 bases fitting TRBD2. V shed 3 bases and J 13 bases; nucleotides not matched to a gene: 10. Germline V lookup: CDR1 KGHSH, CDR2 LQKENI. The CDR3 extends over 16 amino acids. The CDR3 region has the DNA TGTGCCAGCTCACCGCGGACTAGCGGGGGGGCAAGTGAGCAGTACTTC. Its protein product is CASSPRTSGGASEQYF.

The chain recombines TRBV6-5 with TRBJ2-3; 9 bases are a match to TRBD2. This CDR3 contains 13 residues. J gave up 6 bases and V 6 bases, and 4 bases lay outside the gene matches. Germline V CDR1 and CDR2: MNHEY, SVGAGI. Here the CDR3 reads CASRESGGDTQYF. The CDR3 DNA sequence: TGTGCCAGCAGAGAGAGCGGGGGGGATACGCAGTATTTT.

The chain links TRBV10-3 to TRBJ2-1; D may be TRBD1 or TRBD2 (7 bases each). Germline lookup yields CDR1 ENHRY and CDR2 SYGVKD. CDR3 length: 12 amino acids. Trimming shortened V by 4 bases and J by 12 bases, and 13 bases separated the two germline ends. CDR3 nucleotide sequence: TGTGCCATCAGTGCAGGGGGGAGGGGGCAGTTCTTC. Protein: CAISAGGRGQFF.

This clonotype was counted a few times. The rearrangement joins TRBV28 to TRBJ1-1; TRBD1 agrees at 9 bases. This CDR3 is 14 amino acids long. V shed 6 bases, J shed 5 bases, and the junction held 7 bases outside the gene matches. CDR1 is MDHEN, CDR2 SYDVKM, per germline. For the CDR3, the DNA is TGTGCCAGCAGGCACGGGACAGGGTGGACTGAAGCTTTCTTT. Translated, it gives CASRHGTGWTEAFF.

This sequence joins TRBV7-9 and TRBJ1-3, with D hard to call. Looked up from germline, CDR1 is SEHNR and CDR2 is FQNEAQ (reference sequence). This CDR3 has 14 residues. V dropped 0 bases and J dropped 1 base, with 4 bases sitting between them. CDR3 coding DNA: TGTGCCAGCAGCTTAGCCCCGTCTGGAAACACCATATATTTT. Protein sequence: CASSLAPSGNTIYF.

The V gene is TRBV7-2, the J gene TRBJ2-5; D possibly corresponds to TRBD1 (6 bases). The CDR3 totals 14 residues. Per the germline V gene, CDR1 is SGHTA and CDR2 is FQGNSA. V was clipped by 3 bases and J by 6 bases, with 14 bases between them. The CDR3 region is CASSLGAGAKTQYF. CDR3 sequence (DNA): TGTGCCAGCAGCTTGGGGGCCGGGGCAAAGACCCAGTACTTC.

The chain carries TRBV5-1 and TRBJ2-1; 10 bases agree with TRBD1. This CDR3 is built from 14 residues. J gave up 5 bases and V 3 bases, and 2 bases lay outside the gene matches. Germline lookup yields CDR1 SGHRS and CDR2 YFSETQ. CDR3 coding DNA: TGCGCCAGCAGCTGGGGACAGGGGAACAATGAGCAGTTCTTC. It specifies CASSWGQGNNEQFF.